This passage covers 30 T cell receptor beta chains from one sample sequenced in a study of post-analysis software for immune sequencing data. Findings and caveats of the study: Patients had higher frequencies than controls of about five TRBV segments, including TRBV5-6, TRBV5-1 and TRBV20-1.

TCR beta libraries were prepared from cDNA with unique molecular identifiers. One entry per CDR3 protein results from TCRdb running MiXCR on the PCR reads. This sample has 400,000 to 500,000 distinct CDR3 sequences, with about 39% found just once. Their antigens remain unidentified. Material for sequencing was blood. These receptors came from a girl aged 2 to 10 with multiple sclerosis.

CDR3 coding DNA: TGTGCCAGCAGCTTACGGCGGGACGGAGAGCAGTTCTTC. It is translated as CASSLRRDGEQFF. The chain is built from TRBV7-8 and TRBJ2-1, with a weak D call TRBD2 (6 bases). The CDR3 is 13 residues long. Germline V gene sequence: CDR1 SGHVS, CDR2 FQNEAQ. With 2 bases removed from V and 10 bases from J, the gap between germline ends came to 12 bases.

This clonotype was seen a single time. Germline and junction disagree at one end, which may indicate a read error. The rearrangement uses TRBV5-1 and TRBJ1-4, with TRBD1 matching over 8 bases. The CDR3 loop spans 15 amino acids. The germline gives CDR1 SGHRS, CDR2 YFSETQ. Here the CDR3 DNA reads TGCGCCAGCAGCTTGCACAGGGGGATTGATGAAAAACGGTTTTTT. Encoded protein: CASSLHRGIDEKRFF.

In its sample, this clonotype was seen once. This chain links TRBV20-1 with TRBJ2-7; a weak D match, TRBD2 (6 bases). The CDR3 has 13 residues. V was trimmed by 3 bases and J by 2 bases, leaving 11 bases between them. CDR1 and CDR2 (germline): DFQATT, SNEGSKA (reference sequence). The CDR3 is CSARGREAYEQYF. CDR3 sequence (DNA): TGCAGTGCTAGGGGCAGGGAGGCCTACGAGCAGTACTTC.

A note on this clonotype: Sequence at one end of the junction differs from germline and may be a read error. This chain links TRBV5-1 with TRBJ1-1; no reliable D call. The CDR3 runs to 13 residues. Germline CDR1 is SGHRS and CDR2 is YFSETQ. The CDR3 DNA reads as TGCGTCAGCAGCTTGTCAGAGAACACTGAAGCTTTCTTT. It translates to CVSSLSENTEAFF.

This chain connects TRBV5-1 to TRBJ2-6; D uncertain. V shed 0 bases and J shed 0 bases, with 7 bases lying between them. Germline-derived CDR1 and CDR2 are SGHRS and YFSETQ. The CDR3 covers 16 residues. This CDR3 reads CASSLVAVSGANVLTF. CDR3 DNA: TGCGCCAGCAGCTTGGTTGCGGTCTCTGGGGCCAACGTCCTGACTTTC.

This clonotype occurred a few times. This chain links TRBV27 with TRBJ2-7, with D unresolved. V shed 5 bases and J shed 6 bases, with 17 bases lying between them. Per the germline V gene, CDR1 is MNHEY and CDR2 is SMNVEV (reference sequence). The CDR3 extends over 14 amino acids. The CDR3 spells CASSDPITSAEQYF. The CDR3, as DNA: TGTGCCAGCAGTGATCCGATCACGAGCGCCGAGCAGTACTTC.

The V and J genes are TRBV20-1 and TRBJ2-3; D unresolved. Germline V gene lookup returns CDR1 DFQATT and CDR2 SNEGSKA (reference sequence). Trimming took 6 bases from V and 5 from J, leaving 18 bases between them. The CDR3 covers 14 residues. This chain's CDR3 is CSARPPEAGDTQYF. CDR3 bases: TGCAGTGCCCGACCCCCGGAAGCCGGAGATACGCAGTATTTT.

This clonotype showed up just a few times. The chain couples TRBV4-3 to TRBJ2-7, with 7 bases aligning to TRBD1. CDR1 and CDR2 (germline): LGHNA, YSLEER. The ends lost 6 bases at V and 5 bases at J; junction bases unmatched: 19. CDR3 length equals 17 residues. CDR3 coding DNA: TGCGCCAGCAGTCAGCGACAGGGTGGGAACCTATCTAACGAGCAGTACTTC. Amino acid sequence: CASSQRQGGNLSNEQYF.

The V call is TRBV29-1, the J call TRBJ2-1; a weak D match, TRBD1 (7 bases). The CDR3 extends over 13 amino acids. Germline CDR1 and CDR2: SQVTM and ANQGSEA. V was cut by 1 base and J by 6 bases, with 10 bases left in between. The CDR3 nucleotides read TGCAGCGTTGAAGGACAGGGACTCAATGAGCAGTTCTTC. It encodes CSVEGQGLNEQFF.

Only one count was recorded for this clonotype. CDR3 DNA: TGCAGCGTGGCAAAGGGGGACAGGGGGCTCAATGAGCAGTTCTTC. Its protein is CSVAKGDRGLNEQFF. This chain links TRBV29-1 with TRBJ2-1; TRBD1 matches 12 bases. Germline values: CDR1 SQVTM, CDR2 ANQGSEA. V lost 6 bases, J lost 6 bases, and 9 bases stayed unmatched. CDR3 length equals 15 residues.

The V gene is TRBV4-2, the J gene TRBJ2-6, with D possibly called TRBD1 or TRBD2 (5 bases each). Germline-derived CDR1 and CDR2 are LGHNA and YNFKEQ. With 3 bases removed from V and 4 bases from J, the gap between germline ends came to 22 bases. This CDR3 region has 19 residues. The CDR3 protein is CASSHRRGAGQSGANVLTF. Here the CDR3 DNA reads TGTGCCAGCAGCCATCGTAGAGGGGCAGGGCAGTCCGGGGCCAACGTCCTGACTTTC.

The genes are TRBV5-1 and TRBJ2-6, with unresolved D. With 5 bases removed from V and 2 bases from J, the gap between germline ends came to 8 bases. The CDR3 is 14 amino acids. The V gene's germline CDR1 is SGHRS and CDR2 YFSETQ. The DNA of the CDR3 is TGCGCCAGCAGACAACTCCCTGGGGCCAACGTCCTGACTTTC. Translation: CASRQLPGANVLTF.

This clonotype came up a few times. V and J are TRBV6-6 and TRBJ2-7; D is tentatively TRBD1 or TRBD2 (5 bases each). V was shortened by 2 bases and J by 2 bases, with 13 bases between the two germline ends. Per the germline V gene, CDR1 is MNHNY and CDR2 is SVGAGI (reference sequence). The CDR3 is 15 amino acids. The CDR3 sequence: CASSYQWDPPYEQYF. In DNA, the CDR3 is TGTGCCAGCAGTTACCAGTGGGACCCCCCCTACGAGCAGTACTTC.

V is TRBV28 and J is TRBJ2-1; D remains unclear. V was clipped by 3 bases and J by 2 bases, with 11 bases between them. The CDR3 is 15 residues long. Germline CDR1 MDHEN, CDR2 SYDVKM. The CDR3 region has the DNA TGTGCCAGCAGTTTGGTGGGCCGACCCTACAATGAGCAGTTCTTC. Translating it yields CASSLVGRPYNEQFF.

This clonotype was seen repeatedly, ten times or more. The chain uses TRBV27 and TRBJ1-1; D is unclear. The germline V gene has CDR1 MNHEY and CDR2 SMNVEV (reference sequence). CDR3 length: 13 amino acids. V lost 4 bases to trimming and J lost 0 bases, with 6 bases between them. This CDR3 is CASSWGMNTEAFF. The CDR3 DNA reads TGTGCCAGCAGTTGGGGTATGAACACTGAAGCTTTCTTT.

The chain carries TRBV28 and TRBJ2-3; 7 bases fit TRBD2. V lost 2 bases and J lost 2; bases outside the gene matches: 4. Germline CDR1 MDHEN, CDR2 SYDVKM. The CDR3 loop spans 15 amino acids. The CDR3: CASSLLADDTDTQYF. In DNA, the CDR3 is TGTGCCAGCAGTTTACTAGCGGACGACACAGATACGCAGTATTTT. The entire variable domain, with the rest obtained from reference TRBV28 and TRBJ2-3, is as follows: DVKVTQSSRYLVKRTGEKVFLECVQDMDHENMFWYRQDPGLGLRLIYFSYDVKMKEKGDIPEGYSVSREKKERFSLILESASTNQTSMYLCASSLLADDTDTQYFGPGTRLTVL.

This rearrangement joins TRBV7-2 to TRBJ2-2, with D hard to call. V gave up 1 base and J gave up 3 bases, with 6 bases separating them. CDR1 SGHTA and CDR2 FQGNSA come from the germline V gene. The CDR3 totals 14 residues. CDR3 in DNA: TGTGCCAGCAGCTTAGACCGATACACCGGGGAGCTGTTTTTT. Encoded protein: CASSLDRYTGELFF.

V is TRBV4-2 and J is TRBJ2-1; D gene ambiguous. Germline V CDR1 and CDR2: LGHNA, YNFKEQ. V lost 4 bases and J lost 6, with 10 bases in between. The CDR3 loop spans 13 amino acids. CDR3 region: CASSLSHPNEQFF. The CDR3 DNA reads TGTGCCAGCAGCCTCTCCCATCCCAATGAGCAGTTCTTC.

This clonotype occurred a few times. The chain employs TRBV4-3 and TRBJ2-3, with unresolved D. Germline CDR1 is LGHNA and CDR2 is YSLEER. CDR3 length: 14 residues. Trimming stripped 4 bases from V and 7 bases from J, with 15 bases between. CDR3 nucleotides: TGCGCCAGCAGCCCCGACACCGCACGGTATACGCAGTATTTT. Translated: CASSPDTARYTQYF.

This chain connects TRBV28 to TRBJ2-3; 13 positions agree with TRBD2. Trimming at V came to 5 bases and at J to 3 bases, leaving 2 bases not matched to a gene. Germline CDR1 is MDHEN and CDR2 is SYDVKM. This CDR3 has 15 amino acids. In nucleotides, the CDR3 is TGTGCCAGCAGTGGACTAGCGGGAGTAACAGATACGCAGTATTTT. This encodes CASSGLAGVTDTQYF.

The rearrangement uses TRBV12-3 or TRBV12-4 and TRBJ2-3; TRBD1 matches 7 bases. CDR3 length equals 14 residues. Trimming took 4 bases from V and 4 from J; bases not matched to a gene: 5. The CDR3 sequence is CASSYQTGSDTQYF. The CDR3 DNA reads as TGTGCCAGCAGTTACCAGACAGGGTCAGATACGCAGTATTTT.

The table lists this clonotype with a few counts. The chain links TRBV28 to TRBJ2-3; D may be TRBD2 (5 bases). The V end lost 6 bases, the J end lost 0 bases, and 7 bases lay between the germline ends. CDR1 MDHEN and CDR2 SYDVKM come from the germline V gene. The CDR3 has 13 amino acids. This CDR3 is CASRRESTDTQYF. The CDR3 DNA reads as TGTGCCAGCAGGAGGGAGAGCACAGATACGCAGTATTTT.

The chain carries TRBV2 and TRBJ1-2; D is possibly TRBD1 (5 bases). V was clipped by 8 bases and J by 5 bases, with 21 bases between them. Per the germline V gene, CDR1 is SNHLY and CDR2 is FYNNEI. There are 15 residues in the CDR3. CDR3 nucleotides: TGTGCCAGCGGTACTCTGCTTCAGGGTGATTATGGCTACACCTTC. It codes for CASGTLLQGDYGYTF.

The chain has TRBV28 and TRBJ2-5; possibly TRBD2 for D (5 bases). The CDR3 sequence is 14 residues long. Germline V lookup: CDR1 MDHEN, CDR2 SYDVKM. Trimming took off 5 bases at V and 4 bases at J, with 14 bases between the two ends. CDR3 sequence reads: CASSLSLVLETQYF. The CDR3, as DNA: TGTGCCAGCAGTCTATCACTAGTTTTAGAGACCCAGTACTTC.

In its sample, this clonotype was seen a few times. V usage is TRBV3-1 and J usage is TRBJ1-2; D not certain. The CDR3 totals 15 residues. CDR1 and CDR2 from the germline V gene are LGHDT and YNNKEL (reference sequence). V was trimmed by 4 bases and J by 2 bases, leaving 14 bases between them. The CDR3 DNA reads as TGTGCCAGCAGCCTGACCGGTGCAGAAAACTATGGCTACACCTTC. This gives the protein CASSLTGAENYGYTF.

CDR3 sequence (DNA): TGCGCCAGCAGCCAAGATATAACAGATGGCTACACCTTC. Translating gives CASSQDITDGYTF. The gene calls are TRBV4-1 and TRBJ1-2; D uncertain. Germline CDR1 is MGHRA and CDR2 is YSYEKL. The CDR3 extends over 13 amino acids. Trimming shortened V by 0 bases and J by 6 bases, and 8 bases separated the two germline ends.

CDR3 in DNA: TGTGCCAGCAGTTACGACTCTACTAACTATGGCTACACCTTC. Its translation: CASSYDSTNYGYTF. This chain links TRBV6-5 with TRBJ1-2; D is unclear. Germline V gene sequence: CDR1 MNHEY, CDR2 SVGAGI. Trimming shortened V by 2 bases and J by 0 bases, and 7 bases separated the two germline ends. This CDR3 has 14 residues.

This clonotype appeared a few times. The V gene is TRBV5-6, the J gene TRBJ2-1; TRBD2 aligns across 9 bases. Germline V gene data show CDR1 as SGHDT and CDR2 as YYEEEE. The CDR3 spans 15 residues. The trim removed 0 bases at V and 8 bases at J, leaving 6 bases unmatched. CDR3 in DNA: TGTGCCAGCAGCTTGGAGTTGGCTAGCGGGGATGAGCAGTTCTTC. Translated, it gives CASSLELASGDEQFF.

The chain uses TRBV11-3 and TRBJ2-1; D is unresolved. The germline V gene has CDR1 SGHNT and CDR2 YENEEA. V gave up 5 bases and J gave up 1 base, with 6 bases separating them. The CDR3 is 13 amino acids. The CDR3 here is CASSHQSYNEQFF. The CDR3 coding sequence is TGTGCCAGCAGCCATCAATCCTACAATGAGCAGTTCTTC.

The gene calls are TRBV7-9 and TRBJ2-1; tentative D call: TRBD1 (5 bases). This CDR3 has 15 residues. Germline CDR1 SEHNR, CDR2 FQNEAQ (reference sequence). Trimming cost V 1 base and J 1 base, with 8 bases left between them. Here the CDR3 reads CASSLVRVSYNEQFF. In DNA, the CDR3 is TGTGCCAGCAGCTTAGTCAGGGTATCCTACAATGAGCAGTTCTTC.